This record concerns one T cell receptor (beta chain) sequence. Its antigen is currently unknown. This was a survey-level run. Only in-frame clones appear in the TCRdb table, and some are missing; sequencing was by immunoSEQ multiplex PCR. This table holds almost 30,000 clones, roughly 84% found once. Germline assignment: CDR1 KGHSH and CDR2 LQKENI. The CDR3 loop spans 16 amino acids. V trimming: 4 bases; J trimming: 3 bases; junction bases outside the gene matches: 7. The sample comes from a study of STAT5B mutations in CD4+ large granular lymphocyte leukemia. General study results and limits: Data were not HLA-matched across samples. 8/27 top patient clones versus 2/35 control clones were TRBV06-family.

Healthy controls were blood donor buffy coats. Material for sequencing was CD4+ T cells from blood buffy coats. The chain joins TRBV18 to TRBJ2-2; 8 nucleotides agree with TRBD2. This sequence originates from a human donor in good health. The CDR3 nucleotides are TGTGCCAGCTCACTGATGAGCGGGGGTGACACCGGGGAGCTGTTTTTT. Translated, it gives CASSLMSGGDTGELFF. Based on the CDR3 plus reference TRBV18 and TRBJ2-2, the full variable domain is NAGVMQNPRHLVRRRGQEARLRCSPMKGHSHVYWYRQLPEEGLKFMVYLQKENIIDESGMPKERFSAEFPKEGPSILRIQQVVRGDSAAYFCASSLMSGGDTGELFFGEGSRLTVL.